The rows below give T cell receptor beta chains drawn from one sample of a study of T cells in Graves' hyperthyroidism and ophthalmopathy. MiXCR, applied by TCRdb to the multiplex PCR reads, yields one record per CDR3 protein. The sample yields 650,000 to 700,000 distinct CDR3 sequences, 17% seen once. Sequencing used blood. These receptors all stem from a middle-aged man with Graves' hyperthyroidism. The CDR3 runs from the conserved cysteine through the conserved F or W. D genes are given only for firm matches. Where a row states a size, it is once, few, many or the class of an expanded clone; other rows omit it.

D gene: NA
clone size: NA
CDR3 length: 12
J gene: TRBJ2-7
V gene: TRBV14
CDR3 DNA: TGTGCCAGCAGCCAATATCGTGGCGAGCAGTACTTC
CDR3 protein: CASSQYRGEQYF

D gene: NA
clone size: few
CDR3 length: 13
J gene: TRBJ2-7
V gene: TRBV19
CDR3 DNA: TGTGCCAGTAAGGCCAGCTCTACCCACGAGCAGTACTTC
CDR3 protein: CASKASSTHEQYF

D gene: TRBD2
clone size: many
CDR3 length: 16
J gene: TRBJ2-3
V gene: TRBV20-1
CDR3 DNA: TGCAGTGCTAGTCTTTGGGCTAGCGGGAGTATAGATACGCAGTATTTT
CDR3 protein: CSASLWASGSIDTQYF

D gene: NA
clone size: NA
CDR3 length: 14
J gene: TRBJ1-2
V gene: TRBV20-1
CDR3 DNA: TGCAGTGGTTTGATAACGGACCGACACTATGGCTACACCTTC
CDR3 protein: CSGLITDRHYGYTF

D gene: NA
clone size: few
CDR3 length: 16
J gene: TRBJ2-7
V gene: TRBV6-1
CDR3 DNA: TGTGCCAGCAGTGCCCTGGTAGGAGGCTCCTACAATGAGCAGTACTTC
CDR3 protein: CASSALVGGSYNEQYF

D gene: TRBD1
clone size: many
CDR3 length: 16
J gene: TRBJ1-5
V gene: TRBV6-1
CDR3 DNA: TGTGCCAGCAGTGAGGCCCAAAGGGGGCGCATTCAGCCCCAGCATTTT
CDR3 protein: CASSEAQRGRIQPQHF

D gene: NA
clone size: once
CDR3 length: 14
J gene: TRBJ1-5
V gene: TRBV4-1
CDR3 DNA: TGCGCCAGCAGCGCCTTTGGGGGGAATCAGCCCCAGCATTTT
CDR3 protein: CASSAFGGNQPQHF

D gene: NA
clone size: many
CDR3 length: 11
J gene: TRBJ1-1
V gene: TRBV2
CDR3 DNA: TGTGCCAGCGTTATGAACACTGAAGCTTTCTTT
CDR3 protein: CASVMNTEAFF

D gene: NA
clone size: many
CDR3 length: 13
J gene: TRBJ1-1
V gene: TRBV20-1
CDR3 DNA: TGCAGTGCTAGGGAGGGGACCGGCACTGAAGCTTTCTTT
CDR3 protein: CSAREGTGTEAFF

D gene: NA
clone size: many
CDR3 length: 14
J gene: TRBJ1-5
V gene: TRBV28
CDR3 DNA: TGTGCCAGCAGTTTATTTCAAGAAAATCAGCCCCAGCATTTT
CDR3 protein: CASSLFQENQPQHF

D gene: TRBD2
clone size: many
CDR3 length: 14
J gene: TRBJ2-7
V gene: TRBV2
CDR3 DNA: TGTGCCAAGGGAGGTAGCGGGATATTAGGCGAGCAGTACTTC
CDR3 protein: CAKGGSGILGEQYF

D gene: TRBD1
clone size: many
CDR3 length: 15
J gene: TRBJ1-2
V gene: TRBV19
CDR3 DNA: TGTGCCAGTAGTACCCGGGACAGGGAGTCCTATGGCTACACCTTC
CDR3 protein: CASSTRDRESYGYTF